The rows below give T cell receptor beta chains drawn from one sample of a study of a mutant IDH1 vaccine in newly diagnosed glioma. Profiling relied on immunoSEQ multiplex PCR, and the TCRdb table lists in-frame clones only, not all of them. Of more than 50,000 clones listed, over 75% are singletons. These receptors lack a known antigen. The sample consisted of PBMCs, taken from a glioma patient whose treatment included an IDH1 peptide vaccine. The receptors stem from a man in his forties with glioma. The CDR3 runs from the conserved cysteine through the conserved F or W. A D gene is named only where the DNA matches it firmly. The size of a clone is reported for some rows only, either as once, few or many, or as a class for expanded clones.

D,J,size,length,V,CDR3,DNA
TRBD1,TRBJ1-6,-,17,TRBV7-9,CASSPFGTGPYNSPLHF,TGTGCCAGCAGCCCCTTCGGGACAGGGCCCTATAATTCACCCCTCCACTTT
TRBD1,TRBJ2-3,once,17,TRBV5-4,CASSLDRGPLSTDTQYF,TGTGCCAGCAGCTTGGACAGGGGACCCCTTAGCACAGATACGCAGTATTTT
-,TRBJ2-7,-,15,TRBV19,CASSIEKRAPYEQYF,TGTGCCAGTAGTATAGAGAAGCGGGCCCCCTACGAGCAGTACTTC
TRBD1,TRBJ2-7,-,15,TRBV5-1,CASSLEGQTYYEQYF,TGCGCCAGCAGCTTGGAGGGACAGACCTACTACGAGCAGTACTTC
TRBD1,TRBJ1-1,-,15,TRBV13,CASSGYRGRDTEAFF,TGTGCCAGCAGCGGATACAGGGGGAGAGACACTGAAGCTTTCTTT
-,TRBJ2-7,-,14,TRBV7-2,CASSLTSRAGEQYF,TGTGCCAGCAGCTTAACCTCGCGGGCGGGCGAGCAGTACTTC
TRBD2,TRBJ2-3,-,15,TRBV13,CASSPGGGSTDTQYF,TGTGCCAGCAGCCCTGGCGGGGGAAGCACAGATACGCAGTATTTT
-,TRBJ1-3,-,16,TRBV7-2,CASSLGAEASGNTIYF,TGTGCCAGCAGCTTAGGGGCAGAGGCTTCTGGAAACACCATATATTTT
-,TRBJ2-1,-,14,TRBV9,CASSVPDSNNEQFF,TGTGCCAGCAGCGTTCCGGACTCGAACAATGAGCAGTTCTTC
TRBD2,TRBJ2-5,-,16,TRBV11-1,CASSLKLAGFQETQYF,TGTGCCAGCAGCTTAAAATTAGCGGGGTTCCAAGAGACCCAGTACTTC
TRBD2,TRBJ2-1,-,16,TRBV4-3,CASSQDLGGRVGEQFF,TGCGCCAGCAGCCAAGATCTTGGCGGGAGGGTGGGTGAGCAGTTCTTC
-,TRBJ2-5,-,15,TRBV28,CASSPGFPRLGTQYF,TGTGCCAGCAGTCCTGGATTCCCCAGATTAGGGACCCAGTACTTC
-,TRBJ1-6,-,15,TRBV10-3,CAISESGLADSPLHF,TGTGCCATCAGTGAGTCGGGTTTGGCGGATTCACCCCTCCACTTT
TRBD2,TRBJ2-3,-,14,TRBV15,CATSKAGGLDTQYF,TGTGCCACCAGCAAAGCGGGGGGACTAGATACGCAGTATTTT
-,TRBJ2-7,-,14,TRBV4-3,CASSQSSNPYEQYF,TGCGCCAGCAGCCAATCGTCTAACCCCTACGAGCAGTACTTC
TRBD2,TRBJ2-1,-,16,TRBV11-3,CASSFDPSLAGDEQFF,TGTGCCAGCAGCTTCGATCCCTCGCTAGCGGGAGATGAGCAGTTCTTC
-,TRBJ2-3,once,16,TRBV5-8,CASSPSRLPGTDTQYF,TGTGCCAGCAGCCCCTCGCGTCTCCCGGGCACAGATACGCAGTATTTT
-,TRBJ1-5,once,13,TRBV7-2,CASSLASNQPQHF,TGTGCCAGCAGCTTAGCCAGCAATCAGCCCCAGCATTTT
-,TRBJ1-1,-,13,TRBV27,CASRILVSTEAFF,TGTGCCAGCAGAATTTTGGTGAGCACTGAAGCTTTCTTT
-,TRBJ2-7,-,12,TRBV28,CASSPEPYEQYF,TGTGCCAGCAGTCCCGAGCCCTACGAGCAGTACTTC
-,TRBJ2-7,-,13,TRBV7-6,CASSPGTQDEQYF,TGTGCCAGCAGCCCCGGGACCCAGGACGAGCAGTACTTC
-,TRBJ1-6,-,14,TRBV4-1,CASSQGGGNSPLHF,TGCGCCAGCAGCCAAGGAGGGGGAAATTCACCCCTCCACTTT
-,TRBJ2-3,-,10,TRBV7-9,CASSGDTQYF,TGTGCCAGCTCAGGGGATACGCAGTATTTT
-,TRBJ2-3,-,16,TRBV7-9,CATSSGLGGATDTQYF,TGTGCCACCAGCTCCGGCTTGGGTGGGGCCACAGATACGCAGTATTTT
-,TRBJ2-3,once,11,TRBV6-5,CASSTTDTQYF,TGTGCCAGCAGTACGACAGATACGCAGTATTTT
-,TRBJ1-2,-,13,TRBV7-8,CASSLVQGYGYTF,TGTGCCAGCAGCTTAGTACAGGGATATGGCTACACCTTC
-,TRBJ2-2,-,14,TRBV6-1,CATQLQEYTGELFF,TGTGCCACCCAGCTTCAGGAGTACACCGGGGAGCTGTTTTTT
TRBD2,TRBJ2-1,-,16,TRBV5-1,CASSLDGGDSYNEQFF,TGCGCCAGCAGCTTGGATGGGGGGGACTCCTACAATGAGCAGTTCTTC
-,TRBJ1-1,-,13,TRBV5-6,CASSRGRNTEAFF,TGTGCCAGCAGCAGAGGGAGGAACACTGAAGCTTTCTTT
-,TRBJ2-7,-,19,TRBV15,CATSRDAIKEWTPSYEQYF,TGTGCCACCAGCAGAGATGCGATTAAGGAGTGGACACCCTCCTACGAGCAGTACTTC
TRBD1,TRBJ1-1,-,16,TRBV27,CASSGRLQGLNTEAFF,TGTGCCAGCAGTGGCCGGCTACAGGGGTTGAACACTGAAGCTTTCTTT
TRBD2,TRBJ2-5,-,14,TRBV29-1,CSVVQPSGQETQYF,TGCAGCGTTGTTCAGCCTAGCGGCCAAGAGACCCAGTACTTC
-,TRBJ2-2,once,17,TRBV10-1,CASSDPSGQWDTGELFF,TGCGCCAGCAGTGACCCCTCGGGACAATGGGACACCGGGGAGCTGTTTTTT
-,TRBJ2-5,-,13,TRBV18,CASSLSYQETQYF,TGTGCCAGCTCACTCTCGTACCAAGAGACCCAGTACTTC
-,TRBJ1-2,-,14,TRBV28,CASSVGGEVYGYTF,TGTGCCAGCAGCGTAGGGGGAGAGGTCTATGGCTACACCTTC
TRBD1,TRBJ1-3,-,19,TRBV7-2,CASSLGDRGIASSGNTIYF,TGTGCCAGCAGCTTGGGGGACAGGGGTATTGCCTCATCTGGAAACACCATATATTTT
-,TRBJ2-3,-,14,TRBV7-2,CASSRLLSTDTQYF,TGTGCCAGCAGCCGACTCCTAAGCACAGATACGCAGTATTTT
TRBD2,TRBJ2-2,-,18,TRBV2,CASSDPTSGSISPGELFF,TGTGCCAGCAGTGACCCCACTAGCGGGAGTATTTCTCCCGGGGAGCTGTTTTTT
TRBD1,TRBJ1-6,-,17,TRBV5-1,CASSALDRGQRNSPLHF,TGCGCCAGCAGCGCGTTGGACAGGGGGCAGCGTAATTCACCCCTCCACTTT
-,TRBJ2-5,-,15,TRBV19,CASSLRRDVQETQYF,TGTGCCAGTAGCCTCAGACGGGATGTACAAGAGACCCAGTACTTC
-,TRBJ2-1,-,15,TRBV5-4,CASRISVHSYNEQFF,TGTGCCAGCAGGATTTCTGTCCACTCCTACAATGAGCAGTTCTTC
-,TRBJ2-2,-,13,TRBV19,CASSRGVTGELFF,TGTGCCAGTTCCCGGGGTGTGACCGGGGAGCTGTTTTTT
TRBD2,TRBJ2-1,-,18,TRBV27,CASSLMGASGGAVGEQFF,TGTGCCAGCAGTTTAATGGGGGCTAGCGGGGGGGCTGTAGGTGAGCAGTTCTTC
-,TRBJ2-7,-,11,TRBV28,CASSSYYEQYF,TGTGCCAGCAGTTCATACTACGAGCAGTACTTC
-,TRBJ2-3,-,16,TRBV15,CATSRVPGRNTDTQYF,TGTGCCACCAGCAGAGTTCCAGGGCGAAACACAGATACGCAGTATTTT
-,TRBJ2-2,-,14,TRBV11-2,CASSLDRNTGELFF,TGTGCCAGCAGCTTAGACAGGAACACCGGGGAGCTGTTTTTT
-,TRBJ2-7,-,15,TRBV11-2,CASSLVTGLRNEQYF,TGTGCCAGCAGCTTAGTTACGGGACTCCGGAACGAGCAGTACTTC
-,TRBJ2-5,-,16,TRBV5-5,CASSPSAGGPWETQYF,TGTGCCAGCAGCCCTAGCGCCGGGGGCCCTTGGGAGACCCAGTACTTC
TRBD2,TRBJ2-1,-,16,TRBV11-3,CASSSPGVSGYNEQFF,TGTGCCAGCAGCTCCCCGGGGGTTAGCGGGTACAATGAGCAGTTCTTC
-,TRBJ2-1,-,14,TRBV6-5,CASSYRETYNEQFF,TGTGCCAGCAGTTACCGGGAGACGTACAATGAGCAGTTCTTC
TRBD1,TRBJ1-5,-,18,TRBV7-2,CASSPGTGFGSGSKPQHF,TGTGCCAGCAGCCCCGGGACAGGGTTTGGTTCTGGATCGAAACCCCAGCATTTT
-,TRBJ2-6,-,14,TRBV2,CASMRSSGANVLTF,TGTGCCAGCATGAGGAGCTCTGGGGCCAACGTCCTGACTTTC
TRBD2,TRBJ2-3,-,16,TRBV7-2,CASSLVTSEFTDTQYF,TGTGCCAGCAGCTTAGTGACTAGCGAATTCACAGATACGCAGTATTTT
TRBD1,TRBJ1-2,-,15,TRBV19,CASSIRRDRDHGYTF,TGTGCCAGTAGTATAAGGCGGGACAGGGATCATGGCTACACCTTC
-,TRBJ2-5,-,15,TRBV7-9,CASSFGSILPETQYF,TGTGCCAGCAGCTTTGGCAGTATACTCCCAGAGACCCAGTACTTC